A single sample is the source of the 8 T cell receptor beta chains below, sequenced in a study of T cell responses to AZD1222 COVID-19 vaccine. TCRdb keeps only in-frame clones here, not all; method: immunoSEQ multiplex PCR. The sample contains about 150,000 clones, about 87% of which appear only once. The material was peripheral blood, obtained on day 0 of AZD1222 vaccination. Receptors were obtained from an adult in good health.

This clone was detected only once. The rearrangement links TRBV5-1 to TRBJ1-2, with a weak D call TRBD1 (6 bases). There are 16 residues in the CDR3. Germline CDR1 is SGHRS and CDR2 is YFSETQ. Deletions cut 0 bases from V and 4 bases from J, with 16 bases between. CDR3 coding DNA: TGCGCCAGCAGCTTGGTCCCCGGACAGCGAATCTATGGCTACACCTTC. It yields the protein CASSLVPGQRIYGYTF. The full variable domain, completed using reference TRBV5-1 and TRBJ1-2, is KAGVTQTPRYLIKTRGQQVTLSCSPISGHRSVSWYQQTPGQGLQFLFEYFSETQRNKGNFPGRFSGRQFSNSRSEMNVSTLELGDSALYLCASSLVPGQRIYGYTFGSGTRLTVV.

The rearrangement uses TRBV4-3 and TRBJ1-3; D call uncertain. Germline V gene sequence: CDR1 LGHNA, CDR2 YSLEER. The CDR3 consists of 16 residues. Trimming left V 0 bases short and J 0 bases short, with 9 bases between. CDR3 sequence: CASSQDLTFSGNTIYF. The CDR3 DNA reads as TGCGCCAGCAGCCAAGATCTAACCTTCTCTGGAAACACCATATATTTT.

V usage is TRBV18 and J usage is TRBJ2-7, with a weak D call TRBD2 (6 bases). Trimming took off 4 bases at V and 5 bases at J, with 6 bases between the two ends. Germline lookup yields CDR1 KGHSH and CDR2 LQKENI. The CDR3 sequence is 11 residues long. CDR3 loop: CASSRGDEQYF. Here the CDR3 DNA reads TGTGCCAGCTCACGCGGGGACGAGCAGTACTTC.

The chain links TRBV7-2 to TRBJ2-7; weak D call: TRBD1 (6 bases). Trimming removed 5 bases from V and 5 bases from J, with 16 bases in between. Germline V CDR1 and CDR2: SGHTA, FQGNSA. CDR3 length: 14 residues. CDR3 amino acids: CASSIQGFVDEQYF. The CDR3 DNA reads as TGTGCCAGCAGCATACAGGGATTCGTCGACGAGCAGTACTTC.

The chain has TRBV10-3 and TRBJ1-1, with D possibly TRBD1 on 6 matching bases. Germline CDR1 and CDR2: ENHRY and SYGVKD. Trimming pared 5 bases from V and 1 base from J, leaving 11 bases between. The CDR3 length is 14 residues. The CDR3 sequence: CAISPTGPNTEAFF. CDR3 sequence (DNA): TGTGCCATCAGTCCGACAGGACCGAACACTGAAGCTTTCTTT.

The genes are TRBV7-2 and TRBJ2-1, with 8 bases lining up with TRBD1. The V segment lost 1 base and the J segment 3 bases; nucleotides outside the gene matches: 5. The CDR3 extends over 16 amino acids. Germline-derived CDR1 and CDR2 are SGHTA and FQGNSA. The CDR3 sequence is CASSLDQGAGYNEQFF. CDR3 nucleotides: TGTGCCAGCAGCTTAGATCAGGGGGCAGGCTACAATGAGCAGTTCTTC. The variable domain in full, with the rest retrieved from reference TRBV7-2 and TRBJ2-1, is GAGVSQSPSNKVTEKGKDVELRCDPISGHTALYWYRQSLGQGLEFLIYFQGNSAPDKSGLPSDRFSAERTGGSVSTLTIQRTQQEDSAVYLCASSLDQGAGYNEQFFGPGTRLTVL.

The rearrangement joins TRBV10-3 to TRBJ2-7; weak D call: TRBD1 (8 bases). The germline CDR1 and CDR2 sequences are ENHRY and SYGVKD. This CDR3 spans 15 amino acids. Between the trimmed V and J ends, which lost 8 bases and 3 bases, there was a span of 20 bases. This CDR3 reads CAIRPQTGGDYEQYF. The CDR3 DNA follows: TGTGCCATCCGGCCTCAAACAGGGGGGGACTACGAGCAGTACTTC.

V and J are TRBV2 and TRBJ2-7; D is perhaps TRBD1 (6 bases). There are 15 residues in the CDR3. The ends were cut back, 7 bases at V and 2 bases at J, with 18 bases in the middle. Germline CDR1 SNHLY, CDR2 FYNNEI. The CDR3 region has the DNA TGTGCCAGCACCGTAGACAGGTCCCCAACCTACGAGCAGTACTTC. Encoded protein: CASTVDRSPTYEQYF. The entire variable domain, with the rest obtained from reference TRBV2 and TRBJ2-7, is as follows: EPEVTQTPSHQVTQMGQEVILRCVPISNHLYFYWYRQILGQKVEFLVSFYNNEISEKSEIFDDQFSVERPDGSNFTLKIRSTKLEDSAMYFCASTVDRSPTYEQYFGPGTRLTVT.